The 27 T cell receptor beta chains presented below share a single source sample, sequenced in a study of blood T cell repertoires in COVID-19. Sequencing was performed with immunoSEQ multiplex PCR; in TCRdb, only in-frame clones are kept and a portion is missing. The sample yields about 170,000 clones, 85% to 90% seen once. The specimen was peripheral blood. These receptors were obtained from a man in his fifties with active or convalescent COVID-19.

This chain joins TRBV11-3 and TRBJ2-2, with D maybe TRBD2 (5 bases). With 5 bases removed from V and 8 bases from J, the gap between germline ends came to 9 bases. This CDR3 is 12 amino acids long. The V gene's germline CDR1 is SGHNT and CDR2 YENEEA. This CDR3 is CASSLARGELFF. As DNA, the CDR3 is TGTGCCAGCAGCCTAGCCCGGGGGGAGCTGTTTTTT.

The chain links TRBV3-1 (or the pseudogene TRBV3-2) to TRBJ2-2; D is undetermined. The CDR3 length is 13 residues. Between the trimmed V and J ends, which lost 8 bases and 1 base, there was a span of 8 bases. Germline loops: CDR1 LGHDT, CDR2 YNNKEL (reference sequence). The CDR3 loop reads CASRTMNTGELFF. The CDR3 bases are TGTGCCAGCCGAACTATGAACACCGGGGAGCTGTTTTTT.

The CDR3 sequence: CASSETLGAYEQYF. The CDR3 coding sequence is TGTGCCAGCAGTGAGACTCTAGGGGCCTACGAGCAGTACTTC. The chain has TRBV28 and TRBJ2-7, with D maybe TRBD1 (5 bases). Germline values: CDR1 MDHEN, CDR2 SYDVKM. Deletions cut 5 bases from V and 2 bases from J, with 13 bases between. The CDR3 spans 14 residues.

CDR3 nucleotide sequence: TGTGCCAGCAGCACCCCCGGGACAGGGTTTGAGACCCAGTACTTC. Protein product: CASSTPGTGFETQYF. This chain links TRBV5-6 with TRBJ2-5, with 9 bases fitting TRBD1. The CDR3 has 15 amino acids. CDR1 is SGHDT and CDR2 is YYEEEE in the germline V gene. V lost 4 bases and J lost 5; bases outside the gene matches: 9.

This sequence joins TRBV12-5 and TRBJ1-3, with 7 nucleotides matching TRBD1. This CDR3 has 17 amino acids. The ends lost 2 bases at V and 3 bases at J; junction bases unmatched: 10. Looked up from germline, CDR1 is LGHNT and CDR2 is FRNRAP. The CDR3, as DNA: TGTGCTAGTGGTTTGTCCATCGGACAGGAGGGTGGAAACACCATATATTTT. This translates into CASGLSIGQEGGNTIYF.

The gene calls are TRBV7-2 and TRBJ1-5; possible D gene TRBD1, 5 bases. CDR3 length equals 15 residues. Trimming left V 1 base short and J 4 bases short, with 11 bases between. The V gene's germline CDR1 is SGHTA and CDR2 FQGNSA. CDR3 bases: TGTGCCAGCAGCTTAGTGTGGGGGGAGAATCAGCCCCAGCATTTT. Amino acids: CASSLVWGENQPQHF.

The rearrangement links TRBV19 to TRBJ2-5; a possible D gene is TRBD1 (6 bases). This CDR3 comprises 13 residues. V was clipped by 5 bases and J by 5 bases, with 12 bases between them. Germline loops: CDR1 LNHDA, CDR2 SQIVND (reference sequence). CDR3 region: CASSVTGLETQYF. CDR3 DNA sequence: TGTGCCAGTAGTGTAACAGGGCTGGAGACCCAGTACTTC.

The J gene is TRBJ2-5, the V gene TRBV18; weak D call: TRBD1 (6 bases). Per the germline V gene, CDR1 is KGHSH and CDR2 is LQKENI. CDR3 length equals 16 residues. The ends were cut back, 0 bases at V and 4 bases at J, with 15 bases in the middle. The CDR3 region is CASSPPNRAGGETQYF. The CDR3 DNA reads TGTGCCAGCTCACCACCCAACAGGGCCGGCGGAGAGACCCAGTACTTC.

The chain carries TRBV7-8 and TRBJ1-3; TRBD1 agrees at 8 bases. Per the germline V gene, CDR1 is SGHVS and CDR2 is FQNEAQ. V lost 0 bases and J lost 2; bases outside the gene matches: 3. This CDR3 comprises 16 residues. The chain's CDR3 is CASSLALTGAGNTIYF. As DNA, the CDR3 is TGTGCCAGCAGCTTAGCTTTGACAGGGGCTGGAAACACCATATATTTT.

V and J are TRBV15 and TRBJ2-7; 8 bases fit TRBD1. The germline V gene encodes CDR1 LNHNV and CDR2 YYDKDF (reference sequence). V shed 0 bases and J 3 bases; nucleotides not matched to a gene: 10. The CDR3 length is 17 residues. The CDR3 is CATSRDQGAHGVYEQYF. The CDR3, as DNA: TGTGCCACCAGCAGAGACCAGGGGGCACACGGGGTCTACGAGCAGTACTTC. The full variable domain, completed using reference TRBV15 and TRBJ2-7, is DAMVIQNPRYQVTQFGKPVTLSCSQTLNHNVMYWYQQKSSQAPKLLFHYYDKDFNNEADTPDNFQSRRPNTSFCFLDIRSPGLGDTAMYLCATSRDQGAHGVYEQYFGPGTRLTVT.

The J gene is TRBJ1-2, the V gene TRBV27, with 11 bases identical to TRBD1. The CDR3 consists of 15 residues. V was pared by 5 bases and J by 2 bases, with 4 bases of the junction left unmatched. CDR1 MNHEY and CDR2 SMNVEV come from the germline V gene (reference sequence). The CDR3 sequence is CASSPRTGGNYGYTF. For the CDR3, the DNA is TGTGCCAGCAGTCCTCGGACAGGGGGCAACTATGGCTACACCTTC.

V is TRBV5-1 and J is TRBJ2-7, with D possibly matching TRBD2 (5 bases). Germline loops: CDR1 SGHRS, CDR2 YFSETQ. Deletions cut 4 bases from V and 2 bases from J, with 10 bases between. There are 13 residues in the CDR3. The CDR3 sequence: CASSEGVPYEQYF. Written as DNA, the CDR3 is TGCGCCAGCAGCGAGGGTGTACCCTACGAGCAGTACTTC.

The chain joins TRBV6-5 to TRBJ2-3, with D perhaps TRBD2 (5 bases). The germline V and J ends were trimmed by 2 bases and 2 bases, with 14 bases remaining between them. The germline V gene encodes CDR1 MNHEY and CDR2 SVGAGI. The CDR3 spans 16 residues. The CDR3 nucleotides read TGTGCCAGCAGTTACAGATTCGGCCTAGCCACAGATACGCAGTATTTT. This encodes CASSYRFGLATDTQYF.

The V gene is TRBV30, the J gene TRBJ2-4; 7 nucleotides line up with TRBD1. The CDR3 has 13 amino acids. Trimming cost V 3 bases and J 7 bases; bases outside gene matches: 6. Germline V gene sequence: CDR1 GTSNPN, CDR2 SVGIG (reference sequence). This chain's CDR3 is CAWRIEGANIQYF. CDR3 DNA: TGTGCCTGGAGAATCGAGGGGGCGAACATTCAGTACTTC.

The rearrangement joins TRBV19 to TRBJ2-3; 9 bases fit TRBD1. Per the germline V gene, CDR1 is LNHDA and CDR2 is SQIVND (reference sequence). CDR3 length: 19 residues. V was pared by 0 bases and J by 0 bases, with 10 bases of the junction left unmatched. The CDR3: CASSIDPPGQGTSTDTQYF. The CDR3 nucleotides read TGTGCCAGTAGTATAGACCCTCCGGGACAGGGAACAAGCACAGATACGCAGTATTTT.

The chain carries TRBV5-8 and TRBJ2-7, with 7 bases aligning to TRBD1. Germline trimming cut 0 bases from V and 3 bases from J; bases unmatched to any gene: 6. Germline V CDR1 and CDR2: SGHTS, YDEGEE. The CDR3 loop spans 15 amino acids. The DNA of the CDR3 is TGTGCCAGCAGCTTGGCCCCGGGACAGTTCTACGAGCAGTACTTC. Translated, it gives CASSLAPGQFYEQYF.

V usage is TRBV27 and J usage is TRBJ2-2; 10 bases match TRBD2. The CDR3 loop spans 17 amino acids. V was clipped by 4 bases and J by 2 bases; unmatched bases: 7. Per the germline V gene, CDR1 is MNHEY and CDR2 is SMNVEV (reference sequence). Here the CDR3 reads CASSSIGLAENTGELFF. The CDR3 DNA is TGTGCCAGCAGTTCCATCGGACTAGCGGAAAACACCGGGGAGCTGTTTTTT.

The CDR3 DNA is TGTGCCAGCAGCCAAGTTGTCAGGGTCGTCACCGGGGAGCTGTTTTTT. This encodes CASSQVVRVVTGELFF. This chain connects TRBV3-1 (or the pseudogene TRBV3-2) to TRBJ2-2, with D perhaps matching TRBD1 (5 bases). CDR3 length equals 16 residues. Per the germline V gene, CDR1 is LGHDT and CDR2 is YNNKEL (reference sequence). Trimming stripped 1 base from V and 4 bases from J, with 13 bases between.

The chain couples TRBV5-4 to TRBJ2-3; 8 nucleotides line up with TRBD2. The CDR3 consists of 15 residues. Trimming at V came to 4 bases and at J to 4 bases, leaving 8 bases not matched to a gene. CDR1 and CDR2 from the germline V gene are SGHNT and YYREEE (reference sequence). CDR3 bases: TGTGCCAGCAGCCTGGGACTAGAGTTTTCAGATACGCAGTATTTT. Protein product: CASSLGLEFSDTQYF.

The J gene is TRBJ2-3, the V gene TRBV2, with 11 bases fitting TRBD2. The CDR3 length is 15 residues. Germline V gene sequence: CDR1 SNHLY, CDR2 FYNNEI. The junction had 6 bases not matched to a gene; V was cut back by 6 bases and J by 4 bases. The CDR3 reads CASRYFSGGADTQYF. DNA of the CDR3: TGTGCCAGCAGATACTTTAGCGGGGGGGCAGATACGCAGTATTTT.

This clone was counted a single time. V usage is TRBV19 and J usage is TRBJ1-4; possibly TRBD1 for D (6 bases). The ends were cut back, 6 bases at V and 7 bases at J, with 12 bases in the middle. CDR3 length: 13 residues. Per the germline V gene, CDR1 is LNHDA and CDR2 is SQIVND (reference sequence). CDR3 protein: CASSTGHVEKLFF. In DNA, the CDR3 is TGTGCCAGTAGCACAGGGCATGTTGAAAAACTGTTTTTT.

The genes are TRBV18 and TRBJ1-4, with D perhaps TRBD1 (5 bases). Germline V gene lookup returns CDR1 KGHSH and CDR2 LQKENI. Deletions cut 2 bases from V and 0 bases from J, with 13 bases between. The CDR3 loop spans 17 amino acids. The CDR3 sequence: CASSPEGAYATNEKLFF. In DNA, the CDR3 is TGTGCCAGCTCACCAGAAGGGGCCTATGCAACTAATGAAAAACTGTTTTTT. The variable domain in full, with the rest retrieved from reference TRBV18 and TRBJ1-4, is NAGVMQNPRHLVRRRGQEARLRCSPMKGHSHVYWYRQLPEEGLKFMVYLQKENIIDESGMPKERFSAEFPKEGPSILRIQQVVRGDSAAYFCASSPEGAYATNEKLFFGSGTQLSVL.

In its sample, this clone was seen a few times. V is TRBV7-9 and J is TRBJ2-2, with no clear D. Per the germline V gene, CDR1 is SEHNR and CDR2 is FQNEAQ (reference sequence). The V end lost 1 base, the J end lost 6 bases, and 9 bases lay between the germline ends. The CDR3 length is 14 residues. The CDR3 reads CASSLVDNPGELFF. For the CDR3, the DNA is TGTGCCAGCAGCTTAGTAGACAACCCCGGGGAGCTGTTTTTT.

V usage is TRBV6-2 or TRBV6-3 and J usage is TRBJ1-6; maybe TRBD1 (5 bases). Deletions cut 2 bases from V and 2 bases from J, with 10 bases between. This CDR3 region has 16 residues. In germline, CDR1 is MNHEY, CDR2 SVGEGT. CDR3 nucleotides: TGTGCCAGCAGTTACGGTCGGGGGGCCTATAATTCACCCCTCCACTTT. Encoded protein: CASSYGRGAYNSPLHF.

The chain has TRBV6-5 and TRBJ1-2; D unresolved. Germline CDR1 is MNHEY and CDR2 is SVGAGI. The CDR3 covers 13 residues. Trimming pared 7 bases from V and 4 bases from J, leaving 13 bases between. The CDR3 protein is CASMTGVRYGYTF. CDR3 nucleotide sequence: TGTGCCAGCATGACCGGGGTGCGCTATGGCTACACCTTC.

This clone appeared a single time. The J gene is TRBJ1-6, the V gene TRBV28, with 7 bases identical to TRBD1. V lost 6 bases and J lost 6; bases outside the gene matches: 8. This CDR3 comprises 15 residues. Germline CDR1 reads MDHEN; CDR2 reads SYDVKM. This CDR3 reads CASRESSGGNSPLHF. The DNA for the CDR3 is TGTGCCAGCAGGGAGAGCTCAGGGGGTAATTCACCCCTCCACTTT.

CDR3 in amino acids: CASSLAIGRRNYGYTF. CDR3 sequence (DNA): TGTGCCAGCAGCTTAGCGATAGGGAGACGAAACTATGGCTACACCTTC. The V and J genes are TRBV7-2 and TRBJ1-2; no clear D gene. CDR3 length equals 16 residues. V lost 0 bases and J lost 2, with 13 bases in between. CDR1 and CDR2 from the germline V gene are SGHTA and FQGNSA.